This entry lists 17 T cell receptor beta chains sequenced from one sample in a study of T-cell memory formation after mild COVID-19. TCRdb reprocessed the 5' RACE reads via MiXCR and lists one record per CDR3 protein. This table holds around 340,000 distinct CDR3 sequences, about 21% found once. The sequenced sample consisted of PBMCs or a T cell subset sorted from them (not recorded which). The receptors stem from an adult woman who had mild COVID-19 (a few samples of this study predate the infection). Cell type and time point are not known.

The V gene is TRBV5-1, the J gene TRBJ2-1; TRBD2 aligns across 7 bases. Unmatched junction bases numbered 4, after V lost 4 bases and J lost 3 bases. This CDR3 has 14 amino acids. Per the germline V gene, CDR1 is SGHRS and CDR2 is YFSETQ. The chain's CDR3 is CASSRRDYYNEQFF. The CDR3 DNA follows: TGCGCCAGCAGCAGAAGGGACTACTACAATGAGCAGTTCTTC.

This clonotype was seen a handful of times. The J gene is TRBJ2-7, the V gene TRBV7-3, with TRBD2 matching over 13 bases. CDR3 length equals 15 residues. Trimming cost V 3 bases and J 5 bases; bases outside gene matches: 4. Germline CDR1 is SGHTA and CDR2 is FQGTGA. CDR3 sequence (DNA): TGTGCCAGCAGCTTCGGACTAGCGGGAGAAAACGAGCAGTACTTC. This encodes CASSFGLAGENEQYF.

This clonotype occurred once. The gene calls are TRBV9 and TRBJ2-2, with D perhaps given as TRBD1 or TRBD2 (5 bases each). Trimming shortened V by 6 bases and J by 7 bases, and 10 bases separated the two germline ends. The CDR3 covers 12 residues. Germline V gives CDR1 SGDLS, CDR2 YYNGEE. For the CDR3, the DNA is TGTGCCAGCAACGAGGGGCACGGGGAGCTGTTTTTT. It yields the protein CASNEGHGELFF.

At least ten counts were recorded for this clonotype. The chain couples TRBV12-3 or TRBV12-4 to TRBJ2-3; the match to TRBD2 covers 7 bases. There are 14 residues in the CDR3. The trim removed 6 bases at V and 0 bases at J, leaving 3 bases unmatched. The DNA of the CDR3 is TGTGCCAGCAGCCTTAGCGGGAGCACAGATACGCAGTATTTT. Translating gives CASSLSGSTDTQYF.

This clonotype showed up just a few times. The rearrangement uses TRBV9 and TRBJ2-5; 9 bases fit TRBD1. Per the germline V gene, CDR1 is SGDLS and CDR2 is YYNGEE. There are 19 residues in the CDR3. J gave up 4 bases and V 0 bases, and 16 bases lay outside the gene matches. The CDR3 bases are TGTGCCAGCAGCGTAGAGCACAATCCGGGACAGGGATTGCCAGAGACCCAGTACTTC. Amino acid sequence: CASSVEHNPGQGLPETQYF.

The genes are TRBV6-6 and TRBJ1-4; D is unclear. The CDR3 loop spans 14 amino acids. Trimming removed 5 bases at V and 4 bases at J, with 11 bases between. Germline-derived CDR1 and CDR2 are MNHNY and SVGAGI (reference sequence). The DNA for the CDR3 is TGTGCCAGCAGTACAGCGAACCTTAATGAAAAACTGTTTTTT. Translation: CASSTANLNEKLFF.

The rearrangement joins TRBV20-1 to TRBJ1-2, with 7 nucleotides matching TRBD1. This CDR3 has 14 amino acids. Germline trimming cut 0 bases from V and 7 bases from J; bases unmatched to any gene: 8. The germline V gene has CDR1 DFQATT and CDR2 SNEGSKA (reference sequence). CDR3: CSARDQQGYRGYTF. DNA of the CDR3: TGCAGTGCTAGAGATCAACAGGGGTATCGTGGCTACACCTTC.

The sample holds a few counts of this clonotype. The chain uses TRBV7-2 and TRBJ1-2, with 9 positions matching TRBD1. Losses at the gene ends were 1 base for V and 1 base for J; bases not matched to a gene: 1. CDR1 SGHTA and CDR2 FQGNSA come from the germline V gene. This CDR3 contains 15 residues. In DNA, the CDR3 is TGTGCCAGCAGCTTAGTGGGACAGGGTAACTATGGCTACACCTTC. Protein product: CASSLVGQGNYGYTF. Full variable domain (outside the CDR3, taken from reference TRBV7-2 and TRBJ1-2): GAGVSQSPSNKVTEKGKDVELRCDPISGHTALYWYRQSLGQGLEFLIYFQGNSAPDKSGLPSDRFSAERTGGSVSTLTIQRTQQEDSAVYLCASSLVGQGNYGYTFGSGTRLTVV.

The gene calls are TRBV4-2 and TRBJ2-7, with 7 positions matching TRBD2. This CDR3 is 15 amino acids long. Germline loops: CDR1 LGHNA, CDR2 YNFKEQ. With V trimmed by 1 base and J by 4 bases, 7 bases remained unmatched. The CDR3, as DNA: TGTGCCAGCAGCCAAGTCGAGACTAGCCTTTACGAGCAGTACTTC. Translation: CASSQVETSLYEQYF.

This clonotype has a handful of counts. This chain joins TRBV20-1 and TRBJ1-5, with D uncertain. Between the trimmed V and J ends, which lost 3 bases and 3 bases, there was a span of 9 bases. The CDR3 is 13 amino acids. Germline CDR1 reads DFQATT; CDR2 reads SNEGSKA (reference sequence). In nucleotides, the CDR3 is TGCAGTGCTAGCTCGGGAATCAATCAGCCCCAGCATTTT. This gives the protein CSASSGINQPQHF.

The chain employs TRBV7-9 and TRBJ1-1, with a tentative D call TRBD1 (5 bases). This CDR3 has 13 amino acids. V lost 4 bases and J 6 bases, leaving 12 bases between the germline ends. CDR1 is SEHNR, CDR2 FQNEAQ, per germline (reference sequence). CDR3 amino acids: CASSSLGGPEAFF. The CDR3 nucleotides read TGTGCCAGCAGCTCCCTGGGGGGACCTGAAGCTTTCTTT.

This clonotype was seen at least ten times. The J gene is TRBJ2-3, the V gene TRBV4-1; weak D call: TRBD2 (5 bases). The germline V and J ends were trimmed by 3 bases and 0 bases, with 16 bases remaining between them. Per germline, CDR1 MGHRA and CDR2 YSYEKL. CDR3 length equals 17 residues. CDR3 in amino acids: CASSQRESGDSTDTQYF. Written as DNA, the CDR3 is TGCGCCAGCAGCCAGAGAGAGTCCGGGGATAGCACAGATACGCAGTATTTT.

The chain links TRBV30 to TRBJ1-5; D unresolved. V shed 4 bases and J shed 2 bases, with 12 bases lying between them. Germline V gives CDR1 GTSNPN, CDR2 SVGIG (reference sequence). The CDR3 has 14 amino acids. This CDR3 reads CAWNKGGGNQPQHF. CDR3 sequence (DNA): TGTGCCTGGAACAAGGGCGGGGGCAATCAGCCCCAGCATTTT.

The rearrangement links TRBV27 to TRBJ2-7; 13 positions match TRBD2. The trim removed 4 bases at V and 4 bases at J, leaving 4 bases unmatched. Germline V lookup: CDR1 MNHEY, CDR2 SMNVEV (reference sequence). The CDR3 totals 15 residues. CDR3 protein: CASSSGLAGPYEQYF. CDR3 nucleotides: TGTGCCAGCAGTTCGGGACTAGCGGGACCTTACGAGCAGTACTTC.

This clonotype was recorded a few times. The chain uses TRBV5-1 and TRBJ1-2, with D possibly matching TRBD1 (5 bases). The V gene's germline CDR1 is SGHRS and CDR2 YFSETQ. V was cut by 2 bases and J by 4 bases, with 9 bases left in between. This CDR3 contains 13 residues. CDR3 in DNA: TGCGCCAGCAGCTTTTCCGGGACCTATGGCTACACCTTC. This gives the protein CASSFSGTYGYTF.

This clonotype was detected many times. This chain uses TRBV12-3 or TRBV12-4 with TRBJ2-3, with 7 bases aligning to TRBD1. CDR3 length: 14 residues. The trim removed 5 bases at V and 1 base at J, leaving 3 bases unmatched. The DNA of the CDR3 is TGTGCCAGCAGTCAAGACAGGGGCACAGATACGCAGTATTTT. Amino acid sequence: CASSQDRGTDTQYF.

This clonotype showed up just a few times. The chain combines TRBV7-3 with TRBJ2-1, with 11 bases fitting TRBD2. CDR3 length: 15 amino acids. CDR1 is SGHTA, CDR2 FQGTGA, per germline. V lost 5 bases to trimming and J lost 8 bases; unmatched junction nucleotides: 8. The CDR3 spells CASSQTSGAVDEQFF. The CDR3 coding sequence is TGTGCCAGCAGCCAGACTAGCGGGGCGGTCGATGAGCAGTTCTTC. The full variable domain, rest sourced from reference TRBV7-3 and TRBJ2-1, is GAGVSQTPSNKVTEKGKYVELRCDPISGHTALYWYRQSLGQGPEFLIYFQGTGAADDSGLPNDRFFAVRPEGSVSTLKIQRTERGDSAVYLCASSQTSGAVDEQFFGPGTRLTVL.